Below are 2 T cell receptor beta chains sequenced from a single sample in a study of vaccination and CD4 T cells after COVID-19 (dated by TCRdb to the early 2020s). What the treatment or condition label conveys for this sample: roughly 10-day PBMC culture with coronavirus spike peptide pools or control peptides (ViraFEST assay). The library was built by means of PCR. The instrument given in TCRdb is Illumina iSeq 100. DNA from cultured CD4+ T cells was subjected to TCR sequencing with the Oncomine TCR Beta short-read assay at the Johns Hopkins FTIC core. TCRdb handled the public reads itself, with Q25 trimming in fastp and clone calling in MiXCR, and kept productive beta chains. Entries that share a CDR3 protein sequence are merged under the most common genes and DNA. In this sample the table shows approximately 13,000 distinct CDR3 sequences, roughly three quarters of which occur a single time. Of the sample, over 25% is held by the ten largest clones.

These receptors have no identified antigens. Sequencing input: CD4+ T cells from blood, cultured in vitro. The receptors stem from a human donor who had recovered from COVID-19.

The CDR3 loop reads CASSYVGGVSYEQYF. CDR3 bases: TGTGCCAGCAGTTACGTCGGGGGGGTCTCCTACGAGCAGTACTTC. The chain employs TRBV6-2 or TRBV6-3 and TRBJ2-7; the match to TRBD2 covers 8 bases. Germline CDR1 and CDR2: MNHEY and SVGEGT. V was pared by 2 bases and J by 0 bases, with 3 bases of the junction left unmatched. The CDR3 is 15 amino acids.

This clonotype was observed once. The chain has TRBV6-2 or TRBV6-3 and TRBJ1-5; 7 nucleotides align to TRBD1. CDR1 is MNHEY and CDR2 is SVGEGT in the germline V gene. The CDR3 totals 15 residues. The V and J ends lost 6 bases and 4 bases, in that order; junction bases with no gene match: 9. The CDR3 bases are TGTGCCAGCAGACCCCAGGGGGGGATTAATCAGCCCCAGCATTTT. Protein: CASRPQGGINQPQHF.